This T cell receptor (beta chain) was sequenced for a study of blood T cell repertoires in COVID-19. In the study overall: From T cells, B-cell-depleted T cells, or PBMCs came the material, which was cDNA or gDNA.

CDR1 is SNHLY, CDR2 FYNNEI, per germline. Trimming pared 4 bases from V and 2 bases from J, leaving 6 bases between. The CDR3 extends over 13 amino acids. Original handling: By means of reference gene primer amplification, nucleated cell counts were estimated. Profiled with immunoSEQ multiplex PCR; TCRdb holds only in-frame clones, not every one. V and J calls and clone size are copied from that table; D and trimming were computed from the DNA. The profile covers 210,000 or so clones, with more than 80% appearing a single time and roughly 1.8% taken by the ten largest. Categorization into cohorts depended on clinical history that participants reported. Cohort 3 donors were reported recovered after two negative PCRs, clearance, or symptom resolution.

This receptor was identified in a man aged 60 to 69 who had recovered from COVID-19. V and J are TRBV2 and TRBJ1-3; D remains unclear. The sequencing input was PBMCs or T cells enriched from blood (not recorded which). In nucleotides, the CDR3 is TGTGCCAGCAGTGTAGGAGCTGGAAACACCATATATTTT. It specifies CASSVGAGNTIYF.